Listed here are 19 T cell receptor beta chains from one sample, sequenced in a study of radiotherapy plus CTLA-4 blockade in lung cancer. The protocol was immunoSEQ multiplex PCR, while the TCRdb copy is restricted to in-frame clones and leaves out a portion. The sample holds roughly 110,000 clones, approximately 87% seen once. This specimen consisted of peripheral blood, obtained from a patient treated with radiotherapy plus ipilimumab. The source of these receptors is a human donor with non-small cell lung cancer that progressed on radiotherapy plus ipilimumab. Some clones in this sample may be carry-over from other donors' samples.

This clone appeared once. The rearrangement uses TRBV29-1 and TRBJ1-1; D is possibly TRBD1 (5 bases). The V gene's germline CDR1 is SQVTM and CDR2 ANQGSEA. The V gene lost 2 bases and the J gene lost 5 bases, with 18 bases spanning the gap. The CDR3 is made up of 15 amino acids. CDR3 sequence: CSVEMRGRGYTEAFF. The CDR3 nucleotides read TGCAGCGTTGAAATGCGGGGTCGGGGCTATACTGAAGCTTTCTTT. The complete variable domain, with remaining parts taken from reference TRBV29-1 and TRBJ1-1, reads SAVISQKPSRDICQRGTSLTIQCQVDSQVTMMFWYRQQPGQSLTLIATANQGSEATYESGFVIDKFPISRPNLTFSTLTVSNMSPEDSSIYLCSVEMRGRGYTEAFFGQGTRLTVV.

As for this clone: This same CDR3 is encoded by further DNA sequences in the sample. The chain is built from TRBV2 and TRBJ2-5; 14 bases are a match to TRBD2. V lost 2 bases, J lost 0 bases, and 5 bases stayed unmatched. This CDR3 region has 18 residues. The germline gives CDR1 SNHLY, CDR2 FYNNEI. CDR3 coding DNA: TGTGCCAGCAGTGAACGGACTAGCGGGGGGATGTACCAAGAGACCCAGTACTTC. Protein sequence: CASSERTSGGMYQETQYF.

This chain joins TRBV7-8 and TRBJ1-2, with D perhaps matching TRBD1 (6 bases). The CDR3 has 15 residues. The germline V and J ends were trimmed by 8 bases and 6 bases, with 22 bases remaining between them. CDR1 and CDR2 from the germline V gene are SGHVS and FQNEAQ. As DNA, the CDR3 is TGTGCCAGCGCTACCGGGGGGGCGCGTTTAAATGGCTACACCTTC. Translated, it gives CASATGGARLNGYTF.

This chain links TRBV5-1 with TRBJ2-1, with 9 bases aligning to TRBD2. Trimming took 0 bases from V and 5 from J; bases not matched to a gene: 6. This CDR3 is built from 16 residues. Germline V gene lookup returns CDR1 SGHRS and CDR2 YFSETQ. CDR3 sequence reads: CASSLAGSGGNNEQFF. CDR3 sequence (DNA): TGCGCCAGCAGCTTGGCCGGTAGCGGGGGTAACAATGAGCAGTTCTTC.

The chain is built from TRBV6-4 and TRBJ2-5; 11 bases agree with TRBD2. The CDR3 is 15 amino acids. V trimming: 5 bases; J trimming: 0 bases; junction bases outside the gene matches: 2. Germline V gene sequence: CDR1 MRHNA, CDR2 SNTAGT. CDR3 residues: CASSRLAGNQETQYF. DNA of the CDR3: TGTGCCAGCAGTAGACTAGCGGGAAACCAAGAGACCCAGTACTTC.

The CDR3 protein is CASTLRAGYQETQYF. For the CDR3, the DNA is TGTGCCAGTACCCTTCGAGCGGGGTACCAAGAGACCCAGTACTTC. The chain couples TRBV19 to TRBJ2-5, with 7 positions matching TRBD2. The germline V gene encodes CDR1 LNHDA and CDR2 SQIVND (reference sequence). Trimming removed 7 bases from V and 0 bases from J; junction bases left unmatched: 8. The CDR3 consists of 15 residues. Supplemented by reference TRBV19 and TRBJ2-5, the full variable domain reads DGGITQSPKYLFRKEGQNVTLSCEQNLNHDAMYWYRQDPGQGLRLIYYSQIVNDFQKGDIAEGYSVSREKKESFPLTVTSAQKNPTAFYLCASTLRAGYQETQYFGPGTRLLVL.

The genes are TRBV12-5 and TRBJ2-1, with D possibly TRBD2 on 5 matching bases. The CDR3 totals 13 residues. V was clipped by 0 bases and J by 6 bases, with 6 bases between them. CDR1 is LGHNT and CDR2 is FRNRAP in the germline V gene. The CDR3 DNA follows: TGTGCTAGTGGTTTGGTACTAGGCAATGAGCAGTTCTTC. It specifies CASGLVLGNEQFF.

V usage is TRBV5-1 and J usage is TRBJ1-2; 11 nucleotides align to TRBD1. This CDR3 spans 19 amino acids. CDR1 is SGHRS, CDR2 YFSETQ, per germline. Trimming removed 0 bases from V and 2 bases from J; junction bases left unmatched: 12. The CDR3: CASSLAWIGQGAGNYGYTF. CDR3 nucleotide sequence: TGCGCCAGCAGCTTGGCCTGGATTGGACAGGGGGCGGGAAACTATGGCTACACCTTC. Full variable domain (rest looked up from reference TRBV5-1 and TRBJ1-2): KAGVTQTPRYLIKTRGQQVTLSCSPISGHRSVSWYQQTPGQGLQFLFEYFSETQRNKGNFPGRFSGRQFSNSRSEMNVSTLELGDSALYLCASSLAWIGQGAGNYGYTFGSGTRLTVV.

This chain connects TRBV19 to TRBJ1-5; a weak D match, TRBD1 (6 bases). The CDR3 runs to 16 residues. Trimming took off 3 bases at V and 0 bases at J, with 12 bases between the two ends. The germline gives CDR1 LNHDA, CDR2 SQIVND (reference sequence). Written as DNA, the CDR3 is TGTGCCAGTAGTATCTCCGGACAGTATAGCAATCAGCCCCAGCATTTT. As protein: CASSISGQYSNQPQHF.

With respect to this clone: Other DNA variants within this sample encode the same CDR3. This chain joins TRBV4-3 and TRBJ1-6, with D tentatively TRBD1 (5 bases). CDR1 and CDR2 from the germline V gene are LGHNA and YSLEER. The germline V and J ends were trimmed by 6 bases and 8 bases, with 20 bases remaining between them. The CDR3 extends over 16 amino acids. For the CDR3, the DNA is TGCGCCAGCAGTCTCATCCGGGACGTCACCCATTCACCCCTCCACTTT. Protein product: CASSLIRDVTHSPLHF.

This rearrangement joins TRBV4-3 to TRBJ1-1, with D unresolved. The CDR3 loop spans 17 amino acids. Trimming removed 0 bases from V and 0 bases from J, with 14 bases in between. Germline CDR1 reads LGHNA; CDR2 reads YSLEER. This chain's CDR3 is CASSQDLGRIMNTEAFF. Written as DNA, the CDR3 is TGCGCCAGCAGCCAAGATCTTGGACGGATTATGAACACTGAAGCTTTCTTT.

CDR3 sequence reads: CASSTVPGGPGTQYF. CDR3 bases: TGTGCCAGCAGCACCGTCCCGGGGGGGCCGGGTACGCAGTATTTT. The rearrangement links TRBV5-6 to TRBJ2-3, with 8 bases that match TRBD2. Trimming cost V 4 bases and J 8 bases; bases outside gene matches: 12. From germline, CDR1 is SGHDT and CDR2 YYEEEE. The CDR3 totals 15 residues.

This chain connects TRBV9 to TRBJ2-7; 8 positions agree with TRBD1. The trim removed 6 bases at V and 0 bases at J, leaving 8 bases unmatched. The CDR3 is made up of 15 amino acids. Germline V CDR1 and CDR2: SGDLS, YYNGEE. The CDR3 coding sequence is TGTGCCAGCACCGAGGGGACAGGAATCTCCTACGAGCAGTACTTC. It yields the protein CASTEGTGISYEQYF. The full variable domain, rest sourced from reference TRBV9 and TRBJ2-7, is DSGVTQTPKHLITATGQRVTLRCSPRSGDLSVYWYQQSLDQGLQFLIQYYNGEERAKGNILERFSAQQFPDLHSELNLSSLELGDSALYFCASTEGTGISYEQYFGPGTRLTVT.

The chain employs TRBV9 and TRBJ2-3, with D perhaps TRBD1 (6 bases). Germline V gene sequence: CDR1 SGDLS, CDR2 YYNGEE. CDR3 length equals 16 residues. Trimming left V 3 bases short and J 2 bases short, with 16 bases between. CDR3 sequence: CASSAEINRVTDTQYF. CDR3 nucleotides: TGTGCCAGCAGCGCCGAAATTAACAGGGTCACAGATACGCAGTATTTT.

This chain joins TRBV9 and TRBJ2-7; TRBD1 is a possible D gene (5 bases). V dropped 0 bases and J dropped 4 bases, with 14 bases sitting between them. Germline assignment: CDR1 SGDLS and CDR2 YYNGEE. This CDR3 has 15 amino acids. CDR3 sequence: CASSVGAGRMYEQYF. CDR3 sequence (DNA): TGTGCCAGCAGCGTAGGTGCAGGGCGAATGTACGAGCAGTACTTC.

This chain links TRBV19 with TRBJ1-2; D ambiguous. V was cut by 2 bases and J by 4 bases, with 14 bases left in between. This CDR3 comprises 15 residues. Germline loops: CDR1 LNHDA, CDR2 SQIVND (reference sequence). The CDR3 here is CASSITDGEVYGYTF. The CDR3 nucleotides read TGTGCCAGTAGTATAACCGACGGCGAAGTCTATGGCTACACCTTC. The variable domain in full, with the rest retrieved from reference TRBV19 and TRBJ1-2, is DGGITQSPKYLFRKEGQNVTLSCEQNLNHDAMYWYRQDPGQGLRLIYYSQIVNDFQKGDIAEGYSVSREKKESFPLTVTSAQKNPTAFYLCASSITDGEVYGYTFGSGTRLTVV.

The chain combines TRBV11-2 with TRBJ1-2; weak D call: TRBD1 (5 bases). From germline, CDR1 is SGHAT and CDR2 FQNNGV. V was cut by 1 base and J by 3 bases, with 6 bases left in between. This CDR3 has 13 amino acids. Here the CDR3 reads CASSLGQHYGYTF. DNA of the CDR3: TGTGCCAGCAGCTTAGGACAGCACTATGGCTACACCTTC.

V is TRBV6-1 and J is TRBJ1-1; a possible D gene is TRBD1 (5 bases). The CDR3 consists of 14 residues. Looked up from germline, CDR1 is MNHNS and CDR2 is SASEGT. The V gene lost 2 bases and the J gene lost 6 bases, with 13 bases spanning the gap. CDR3 residues: CASSESPGRAEAFF. The CDR3 coding sequence is TGTGCCAGCAGTGAATCGCCGGGACGGGCTGAAGCTTTCTTT.

This clone is a singleton in its sample. The chain is built from TRBV2 and TRBJ1-1; D remains ambiguous. V lost 7 bases and J 4 bases, leaving 13 bases between the germline ends. Per germline, CDR1 SNHLY and CDR2 FYNNEI. This CDR3 spans 13 amino acids. In nucleotides, the CDR3 is TGTGCCAGCATTCTCCGGGAAGGCACTGAAGCTTTCTTT. Protein product: CASILREGTEAFF.